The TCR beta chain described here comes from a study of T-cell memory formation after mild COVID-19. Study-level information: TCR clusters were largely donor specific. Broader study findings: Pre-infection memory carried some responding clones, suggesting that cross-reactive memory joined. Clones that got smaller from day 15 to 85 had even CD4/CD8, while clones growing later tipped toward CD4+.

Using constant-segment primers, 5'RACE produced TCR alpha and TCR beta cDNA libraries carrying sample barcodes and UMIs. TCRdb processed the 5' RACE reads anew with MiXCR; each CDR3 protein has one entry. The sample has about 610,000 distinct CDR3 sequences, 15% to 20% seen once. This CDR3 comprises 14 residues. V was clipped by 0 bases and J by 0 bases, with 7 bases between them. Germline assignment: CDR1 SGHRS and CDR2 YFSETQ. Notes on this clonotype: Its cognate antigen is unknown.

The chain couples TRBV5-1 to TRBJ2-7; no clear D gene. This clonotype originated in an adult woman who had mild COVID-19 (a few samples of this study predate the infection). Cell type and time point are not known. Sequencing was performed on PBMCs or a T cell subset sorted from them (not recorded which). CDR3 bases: TGCGCCAGCAGCTTGGGAGAAACCTCCTACGAGCAGTACTTC. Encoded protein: CASSLGETSYEQYF.